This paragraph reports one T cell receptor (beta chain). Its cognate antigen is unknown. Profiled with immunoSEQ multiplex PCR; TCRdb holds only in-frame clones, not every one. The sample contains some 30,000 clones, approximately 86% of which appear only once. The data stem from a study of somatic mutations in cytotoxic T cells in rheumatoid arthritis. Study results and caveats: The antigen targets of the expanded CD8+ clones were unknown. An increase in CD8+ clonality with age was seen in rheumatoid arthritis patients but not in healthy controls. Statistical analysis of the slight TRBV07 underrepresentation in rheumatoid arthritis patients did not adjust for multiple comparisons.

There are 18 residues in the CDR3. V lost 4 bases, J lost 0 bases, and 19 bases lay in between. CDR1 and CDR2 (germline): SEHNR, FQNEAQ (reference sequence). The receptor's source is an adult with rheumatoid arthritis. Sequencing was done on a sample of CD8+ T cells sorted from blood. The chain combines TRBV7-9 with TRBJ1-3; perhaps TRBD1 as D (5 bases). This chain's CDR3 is CASSSPGWRVRSGNTIYF. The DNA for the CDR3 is TGTGCCAGCAGCTCCCCAGGGTGGAGGGTACGCTCTGGAAACACCATATATTTT.